One sample yielded the 5 T cell receptor beta chains listed below, sequenced in a study of cytomegalovirus exposure and HLA in healthy donors. The study ran its PCR with 60 Vbeta and 13 Jbeta primers. Here immunoSEQ multiplex PCR was the method, and the copy in TCRdb shows in-frame clones only, minus some. The top ten hold approximately 0.47% of the sample, which has around 210,000 clones, more than 70% seen once. The sample comprised PBMCs. These receptors all stem from a boy aged 5-17 years in good health and CMV-seronegative.

This clone was detected only a few times. J is TRBJ1-1 and V is TRBV6-1, with TRBD1 identical over 7 bases. The germline V gene encodes CDR1 MNHNS and CDR2 SASEGT. Germline trimming cut 5 bases from V and 8 bases from J; bases unmatched to any gene: 14. The CDR3 contains 15 residues. CDR3 sequence (DNA): TGTGCCAGCAGTCACACATTAGACGGACAGGAAGAAGCTTTCTTT. Residues: CASSHTLDGQEEAFF.

This clone was seen a few times. This chain connects TRBV7-9 to TRBJ2-7; 7 positions agree with TRBD2. Trimming took 5 bases from V and 5 from J; bases not matched to a gene: 12. The CDR3 runs 15 residues. The V gene's germline CDR1 is SEHNR and CDR2 FQNEAQ (reference sequence). CDR3 region: CASSARTGTTDEQYF. The CDR3 nucleotides read TGTGCCAGCAGCGCGCGAACCGGGACTACCGACGAGCAGTACTTC. The full variable domain, rest sourced from reference TRBV7-9 and TRBJ2-7, is DTGVSQNPRHKITKRGQNVTFRCDPISEHNRLYWYRQTLGQGPEFLTYFQNEAQLEKSRLLSDRFSAERPKGSFSTLEIQRTEQGDSAMYLCASSARTGTTDEQYFGPGTRLTVT.

V usage is TRBV5-1 and J usage is TRBJ2-3; a weak D match, TRBD1 (5 bases). Per the germline V gene, CDR1 is SGHRS and CDR2 is YFSETQ. The V and J ends lost 0 bases and 2 bases respectively, with 10 bases between them. The CDR3 totals 15 residues. In DNA, the CDR3 is TGCGCCAGCAGCTTGGGGCAGGGTCCCACAGATACGCAGTATTTT. It codes for CASSLGQGPTDTQYF.

The rearrangement joins TRBV7-8 to TRBJ2-5; TRBD2 agrees at 12 bases. The V segment lost 5 bases and the J segment 3 bases; nucleotides outside the gene matches: 4. Germline loops: CDR1 SGHVS, CDR2 FQNEAQ. The CDR3 covers 15 residues. The DNA for the CDR3 is TGTGCCAGCAGCCAAAGGACTAGCGGGGAAGAGACCCAGTACTTC. It translates to CASSQRTSGEETQYF.

The chain has TRBV5-1 and TRBJ2-5; D might be TRBD2 (6 bases). The CDR3 consists of 16 residues. V lost 6 bases and J lost 1, with 19 bases in between. From germline, CDR1 is SGHRS and CDR2 YFSETQ. CDR3 loop: CASTYGGALTQETQYF. The DNA of the CDR3 is TGCGCCAGCACGTACGGCGGGGCCCTTACCCAAGAGACCCAGTACTTC.